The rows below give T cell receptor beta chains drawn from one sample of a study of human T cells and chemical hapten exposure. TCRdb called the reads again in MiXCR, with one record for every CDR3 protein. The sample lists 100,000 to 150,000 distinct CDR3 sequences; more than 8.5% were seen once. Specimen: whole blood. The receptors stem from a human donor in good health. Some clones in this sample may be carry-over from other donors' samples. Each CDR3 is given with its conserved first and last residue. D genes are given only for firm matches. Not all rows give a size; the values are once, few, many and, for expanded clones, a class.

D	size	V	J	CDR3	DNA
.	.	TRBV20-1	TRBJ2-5	CSARKALPQETQYF	TGCAGTGCTAGGAAAGCGCTCCCCCAAGAGACCCAGTACTTC
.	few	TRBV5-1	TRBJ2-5	CASSLAASRETQYF	TGCGCCAGCAGCTTGGCGGCTAGCAGAGAGACCCAGTACTTC
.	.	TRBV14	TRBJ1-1	CASSQDLGSTEAFF	TGTGCCAGCAGCCAAGATCTGGGAAGCACTGAAGCTTTCTTT
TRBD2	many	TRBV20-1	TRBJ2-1	CSASPIRTSGKAYNEQFF	TGCAGTGCTAGCCCGATTCGGACTAGCGGGAAGGCCTACAATGAGCAGTTCTTC
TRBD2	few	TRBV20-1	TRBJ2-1	CSASLPSSGRTYNEQFF	TGCAGTGCTTCTCTCCCTTCTAGCGGGAGGACTTACAATGAGCAGTTCTTC
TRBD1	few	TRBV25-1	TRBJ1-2	CASSETTQGRINGYTF	TGTGCCAGCAGTGAGACTACACAGGGGAGGATAAACGGCTACACCTTC
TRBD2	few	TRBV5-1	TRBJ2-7	CASSLALAGGYEQYF	TGCGCCAGCAGCTTGGCCCTAGCGGGAGGATACGAGCAGTACTTC
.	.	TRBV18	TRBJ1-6	CASSARDPVRALHF	TGTGCCAGCTCAGCCCGGGACCCCGTAAGGGCCCTCCACTTT
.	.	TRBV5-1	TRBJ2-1	CASSLAERLSYNEQFF	TGCGCCAGCAGCTTGGCTGAACGACTTTCCTACAATGAGCAGTTCTTC
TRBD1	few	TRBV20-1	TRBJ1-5	CSAKDRVGSNQPQHF	TGCAGTGCTAAGGACAGGGTGGGGAGCAATCAGCCCCAGCATTTT
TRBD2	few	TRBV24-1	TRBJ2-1	CATSTSLGAGGYNEQFF	TGTGCCACCAGTACCAGCTTAGGGGCGGGGGGGTACAATGAGCAGTTCTTC
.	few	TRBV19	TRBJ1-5	CASNVKPKDQPQHF	TGTGCCAGCAACGTGAAACCTAAGGATCAGCCCCAGCATTTT
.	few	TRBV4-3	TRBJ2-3	CASSQDRAAGSQGTQYF	TGCGCCAGCAGCCAAGATCGAGCAGCAGGGTCACAGGGTACGCAGTATTTT
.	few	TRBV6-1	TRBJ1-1	CASSQANTEAFF	TGTGCCAGCTCCCAGGCGAACACTGAAGCTTTCTTT
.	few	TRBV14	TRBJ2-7	CASSQPGRASYEQYF	TGTGCCAGCAGCCAACCGGGACGGGCATCCTACGAGCAGTACTTC
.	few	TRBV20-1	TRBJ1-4	CSARPPWTVGGEKLFF	TGCAGTGCTAGGCCCCCTTGGACAGTGGGTGGTGAAAAACTGTTTTTT
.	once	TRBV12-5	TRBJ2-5	CASGAQGRETQYF	TGTGCTAGTGGTGCCCAGGGTCGTGAGACCCAGTACTTC
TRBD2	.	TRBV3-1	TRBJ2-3	CASSQGAGGPRTDTQYF	TGTGCCAGCAGCCAAGGGGCGGGAGGGCCCCGCACAGATACGCAGTATTTT
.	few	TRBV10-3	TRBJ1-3	CAISDGVTGNTIYF	TGTGCCATCAGTGACGGGGTTACTGGAAACACCATATATTTT
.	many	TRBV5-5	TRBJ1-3	CASSLGLRLPSGNTIYF	TGTGCCAGCAGCTTGGGTCTCAGACTTCCCTCTGGAAACACCATATATTTT
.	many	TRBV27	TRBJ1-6	CASRGSDISNSPLHF	TGTGCCAGCAGGGGTTCGGACATCTCCAATTCACCCCTCCACTTT
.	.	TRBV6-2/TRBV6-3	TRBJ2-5	CASSTEGGGPETQYF	TGTGCCAGCAGTACAGAGGGCGGAGGGCCCGAGACCCAGTACTTC
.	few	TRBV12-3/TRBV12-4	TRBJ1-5	CASSTRGAGSLNQPQHF	TGTGCCAGCAGTACCCGCGGGGCAGGGAGCCTCAATCAGCCCCAGCATTTT
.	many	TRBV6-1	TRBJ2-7	CASSSTGISNEQYF	TGTGCCAGCAGTTCCACAGGGATCTCGAACGAGCAGTACTTC
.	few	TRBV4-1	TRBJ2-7	CASSAGAYEQYF	TGCGCCAGCAGTGCAGGAGCCTACGAGCAGTACTTC
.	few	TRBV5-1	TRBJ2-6	CASSLDFPGANVLTF	TGCGCCAGCAGCTTGGATTTTCCTGGGGCCAACGTCCTGACTTTC
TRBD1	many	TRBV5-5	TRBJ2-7	CASSPARDRDNEQYF	TGTGCCAGCAGCCCCGCCCGGGACAGGGACAACGAGCAGTACTTC
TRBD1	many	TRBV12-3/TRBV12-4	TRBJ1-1	CASSPRGAGAEAFF	TGTGCCAGCAGTCCCAGGGGGGCCGGGGCTGAAGCTTTCTTT
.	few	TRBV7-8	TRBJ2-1	CASSLRPWAKNEQFF	TGTGCCAGCAGCTTAAGGCCGTGGGCAAAGAATGAGCAGTTCTTC
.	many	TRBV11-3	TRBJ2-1	CASSSSRGDNEQFF	TGTGCCAGCAGCTCCTCCCGTGGAGACAATGAGCAGTTCTTC
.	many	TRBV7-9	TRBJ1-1	CASSGRGEPDTEAFF	TGTGCCAGCAGCGGCCGGGGGGAGCCGGACACTGAAGCTTTCTTT
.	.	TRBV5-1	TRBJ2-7	CASSWWTGDLPYEQYF	TGCGCCAGCAGCTGGTGGACGGGCGATTTACCCTACGAGCAGTACTTC
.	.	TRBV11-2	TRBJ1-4	CASSARGGTRNEKLFF	TGTGCCAGCAGCGCCAGAGGCGGGACCCGGAATGAAAAACTGTTTTTT
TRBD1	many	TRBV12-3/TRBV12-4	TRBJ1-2	CASSPGTVGYTF	TGTGCCAGCAGTCCCGGGACAGTCGGCTACACCTTC
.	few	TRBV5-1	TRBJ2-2	CASSFNRDFRGELFF	TGCGCCAGCAGCTTCAACCGAGACTTTCGCGGGGAGCTGTTTTTT
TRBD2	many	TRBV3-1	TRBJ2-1	CASSQEMEREDSSYNEQFF	TGTGCCAGCAGCCAAGAAATGGAGCGGGAAGACAGCTCCTACAATGAGCAGTTCTTC
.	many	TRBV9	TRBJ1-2	CASSADEDRLYGYTF	TGTGCCAGCAGCGCGGACGAGGACAGACTCTATGGCTACACCTTC
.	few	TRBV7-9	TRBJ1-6	CASSLALYQQGLNSYNSPLHF	TGTGCCAGCAGCTTAGCCCTTTATCAACAGGGACTCAACTCCTATAATTCACCCCTCCACTTT
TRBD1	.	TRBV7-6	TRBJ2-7	CASSPGQGNLYEQYF	TGTGCCAGCAGCCCCGGACAGGGGAACCTCTACGAGCAGTACTTC
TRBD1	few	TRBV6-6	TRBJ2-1	CASSYSQGGNEQFF	TGTGCCAGCAGTTACTCACAGGGGGGCAATGAGCAGTTCTTC
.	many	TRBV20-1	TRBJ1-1	CSGRESRGLDTEAFF	TGCAGCGGGAGGGAGTCCCGTGGTTTGGACACTGAAGCTTTCTTT
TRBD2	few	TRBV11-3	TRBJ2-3	CASRLAGESDTQYF	TGTGCCAGCCGATTAGCGGGAGAATCAGATACGCAGTATTTT
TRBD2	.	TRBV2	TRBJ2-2	CASSESAGVGGTGELFF	TGTGCCAGCAGTGAATCGGCGGGAGTTGGCGGCACCGGGGAGCTGTTTTTT
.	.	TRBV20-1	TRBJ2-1	CSAQGAGQFF	TGCAGTGCTCAGGGAGCAGGGCAGTTCTTC
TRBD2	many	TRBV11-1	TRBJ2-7	CASSRRASGASSYEQYF	TGTGCCAGCAGCCGACGGGCTAGCGGGGCGAGCTCCTACGAGCAGTACTTC
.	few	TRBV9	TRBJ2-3	CASSPRVLDTQYF	TGTGCCAGCAGTCCCAGGGTCTTGGATACGCAGTATTTT
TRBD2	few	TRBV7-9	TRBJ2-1	CASSPGRGGSYNEQFF	TGTGCCAGCAGCCCGGGGCGGGGGGGCTCCTACAATGAGCAGTTCTTC
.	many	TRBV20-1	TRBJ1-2	CSARDEAVIYGYTF	TGCAGTGCTAGAGATGAGGCCGTGATTTATGGCTACACCTTC
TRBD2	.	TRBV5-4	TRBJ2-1	CASSATSGNYNEQFF	TGTGCCAGCAGCGCAACTAGCGGAAACTACAATGAGCAGTTCTTC
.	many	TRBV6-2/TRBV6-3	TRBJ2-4	CASNEGRWENIQYF	TGTGCCAGCAACGAAGGACGGTGGGAAAACATTCAGTACTTC
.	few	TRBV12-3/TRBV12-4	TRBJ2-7	CASSPSAGTTYEQYF	TGTGCCAGCAGTCCATCTGCCGGGACCACCTACGAGCAGTACTTC
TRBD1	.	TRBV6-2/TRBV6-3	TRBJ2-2	CASSPRDREYTGELFF	TGTGCCAGCAGTCCAAGGGACAGGGAGTACACCGGGGAGCTGTTTTTT
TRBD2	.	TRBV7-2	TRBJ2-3	CASSLGSSGSSDTQYF	TGTGCCAGCAGCTTAGGAAGTAGCGGGAGTTCAGATACGCAGTATTTT
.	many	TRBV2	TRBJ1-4	CASNAGTTNEKLFF	TGTGCCAGCAACGCAGGGACAACTAATGAAAAACTGTTTTTT
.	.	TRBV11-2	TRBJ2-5	CASSLVNQGEGETQYF	TGTGCCAGCAGCTTAGTCAACCAGGGGGAGGGAGAGACCCAGTACTTC